What follows are 27 T cell receptor beta chains derived from one specimen sequenced in a study of blood T cell repertoires in COVID-19. Assay: immunoSEQ multiplex PCR; the TCRdb copy retains only in-frame clones and omits some. Of some 250,000 clones in the sample, 70% to 90% were seen once. Material: PBMCs or T cells enriched from blood (not recorded which). These receptors originate from a woman aged 45-60 years who had recovered from COVID-19.

CDR3 in amino acids: CASSLQGENTGELFF. Written as DNA, the CDR3 is TGTGCCAGCAGCTTACAGGGTGAGAACACCGGGGAGCTGTTTTTT. The chain combines TRBV5-4 with TRBJ2-2; a possible D gene is TRBD1 (6 bases). Per germline, CDR1 SGHNT and CDR2 YYREEE (reference sequence). This CDR3 comprises 15 residues. V was cut by 2 bases and J by 1 base, with 9 bases left in between.

The chain joins TRBV11-2 to TRBJ2-3; 11 positions agree with TRBD2. There are 15 residues in the CDR3. Germline lookup yields CDR1 SGHAT and CDR2 FQNNGV. The V and J ends lost 6 bases and 5 bases, in that order; junction bases with no gene match: 7. CDR3 in DNA: TGTGCCAGCAGATTCGGACTAGCGGGCGTAGATACGCAGTATTTT. This codes for CASRFGLAGVDTQYF. The full variable domain, in which reference TRBV11-2 and TRBJ2-3 provide the parts outside the CDR3, is EAGVAQSPRYKIIEKRQSVAFWCNPISGHATLYWYQQILGQGPKLLIQFQNNGVVDDSQLPKDRFSAERLKGVDSTLKIQPAKLEDSAVYLCASRFGLAGVDTQYFGPGTRLTVL.

The rearrangement uses TRBV19 and TRBJ1-1; a possible D gene is TRBD1 (6 bases). Trimming left V 5 bases short and J 3 bases short, with 16 bases between. This CDR3 contains 15 residues. Per the germline V gene, CDR1 is LNHDA and CDR2 is SQIVND (reference sequence). CDR3 nucleotide sequence: TGTGCCAGTAGTTTGGGCCTGACAGGCCACACTGAAGCTTTCTTT. This codes for CASSLGLTGHTEAFF.

This rearrangement joins TRBV2 to TRBJ2-7; 8 positions match TRBD2. The length of the CDR3 is 15 residues. After removal of 4 bases from V and 3 bases from J, the junction contained 8 bases not matched to a gene. Germline CDR1 SNHLY, CDR2 FYNNEI. The CDR3 protein is CASSGQLAAYYEQYF. The DNA for the CDR3 is TGTGCCAGCAGTGGTCAACTAGCGGCCTACTACGAGCAGTACTTC.

This chain joins TRBV7-9 and TRBJ2-5; TRBD2 matches at 7 bases. The CDR3 runs to 13 residues. Unmatched junction bases numbered 7, after V lost 7 bases and J lost 5 bases. CDR1 and CDR2 (germline): SEHNR, FQNEAQ (reference sequence). CDR3 residues: CASIPTSKETQYF. As DNA, the CDR3 is TGTGCCAGCATCCCGACTAGCAAGGAGACCCAGTACTTC.

The rearrangement uses TRBV6-5 and TRBJ2-3; D remains ambiguous. Looked up from germline, CDR1 is MNHEY and CDR2 is SVGAGI. CDR3 length: 13 amino acids. The germline V and J ends were trimmed by 4 bases and 8 bases, with 13 bases remaining between them. The chain's CDR3 is CASSSDSGATQYF. The DNA of the CDR3 is TGTGCCAGCAGTTCAGACTCCGGTGCTACGCAGTATTTT.

The gene calls are TRBV19 and TRBJ2-3; 11 bases line up with TRBD1. The length of the CDR3 is 14 residues. The V segment lost 9 bases and the J segment 2 bases; nucleotides outside the gene matches: 4. The germline CDR1 and CDR2 sequences are LNHDA and SQIVND (reference sequence). For the CDR3, the DNA is TGTGCCAGCTGGGACAGGGGGGACACAGATACGCAGTATTTT. The encoded protein is CASWDRGDTDTQYF.

This clone was observed a few times. The rearrangement joins TRBV27 to TRBJ2-7; 9 bases are shared with TRBD1. V dropped 3 bases and J dropped 3; count of bases not matched to a gene: 6. Germline V gene data show CDR1 as MNHEY and CDR2 as SMNVEV (reference sequence). CDR3 length: 15 amino acids. Here the CDR3 DNA reads TGTGCCAGCAGTTTCACCGGGACAGGGCTCTACGAGCAGTACTTC. Its protein product is CASSFTGTGLYEQYF.

This clone was found a few times. V is TRBV2 and J is TRBJ2-5; 7 bases align to TRBD2. Germline-derived CDR1 and CDR2 are SNHLY and FYNNEI. The ends lost 6 bases at V and 4 bases at J; junction bases unmatched: 11. The CDR3 is made up of 15 amino acids. The DNA of the CDR3 is TGTGCCAGCAGAATGGGACCAACGGGAGGAGAGACCCAGTACTTC. As protein: CASRMGPTGGETQYF.

The count of this clone is one. The chain links TRBV5-6 to TRBJ2-3; 14 bases map to TRBD2. From germline, CDR1 is SGHDT and CDR2 YYEEEE. The J segment lost 3 bases and the V segment lost 4 bases, leaving 7 bases of the junction unmatched. The CDR3 extends over 17 amino acids. This CDR3 reads CASSTTSGRAWTDTQYF. In DNA, the CDR3 is TGTGCCAGCAGCACGACTAGCGGGAGGGCCTGGACAGATACGCAGTATTTT.

V usage is TRBV9 and J usage is TRBJ2-7; 7 positions agree with TRBD1. This CDR3 contains 14 residues. The J segment lost 2 bases and the V segment lost 4 bases, leaving 6 bases of the junction unmatched. Germline V gene data show CDR1 as SGDLS and CDR2 as YYNGEE. The CDR3 loop is CASSPGTETYEQYF. CDR3 coding DNA: TGTGCCAGCAGCCCCGGGACAGAGACCTACGAGCAGTACTTC.

The V and J genes are TRBV7-2 and TRBJ2-7; 12 nucleotides match TRBD2. The CDR3 sequence is 15 residues long. The V segment lost 5 bases and the J segment 2 bases; nucleotides outside the gene matches: 4. The germline gives CDR1 SGHTA, CDR2 FQGNSA. The CDR3 DNA reads as TGTGCCAGCAGCACGACTAGCGGGAGAACCTACGAGCAGTACTTC. Residues: CASSTTSGRTYEQYF.

The gene calls are TRBV5-6 and TRBJ1-6; no firm D call. Germline V gene lookup returns CDR1 SGHDT and CDR2 YYEEEE. The CDR3 consists of 15 residues. The V and J ends lost 1 base and 8 bases respectively, with 13 bases between them. As DNA, the CDR3 is TGTGCCAGCAGCTTGTCCGTTTGGGAGGATTCACCCCTCCACTTT. Its protein is CASSLSVWEDSPLHF.

V and J are TRBV30 and TRBJ1-2; D gene ambiguous. The CDR3 covers 14 residues. In germline, CDR1 is GTSNPN, CDR2 SVGIG (reference sequence). Trimming took off 4 bases at V and 2 bases at J, with 14 bases between the two ends. The CDR3: CAWNKWVANYGYTF. The CDR3 DNA is TGTGCCTGGAATAAGTGGGTAGCGAACTATGGCTACACCTTC.

The chain carries TRBV18 and TRBJ2-7, with D possibly TRBD1 on 9 matching bases. There are 15 residues in the CDR3. Trimming shortened V by 4 bases and J by 3 bases, and 16 bases separated the two germline ends. Germline CDR1 KGHSH, CDR2 LQKENI. The CDR3 region is CASSLAGQGFYEQYF. The CDR3 DNA reads as TGTGCCAGCTCACTAGCGGGACAGGGATTCTACGAGCAGTACTTC.

This sequence joins TRBV5-1 and TRBJ2-1; possibly TRBD1 for D (5 bases). Trimming took off 1 base at V and 2 bases at J, with 10 bases between the two ends. This CDR3 comprises 15 residues. The germline CDR1 and CDR2 sequences are SGHRS and YFSETQ. CDR3 in amino acids: CASSLQGGAYNEQFF. The CDR3 DNA reads TGCGCCAGCAGCTTGCAGGGTGGGGCCTACAATGAGCAGTTCTTC.

The chain combines TRBV2 with TRBJ1-5; 8 positions agree with TRBD1. This CDR3 contains 15 residues. The germline V gene encodes CDR1 SNHLY and CDR2 FYNNEI. V was clipped by 8 bases and J by 3 bases; unmatched bases: 9. CDR3 bases: TGTGCCAGCCGGTCGGGACAGGTCTACAATCAGCCCCAGCATTTT. Translating it yields CASRSGQVYNQPQHF.

The rearrangement joins TRBV2 to TRBJ1-5; D is unresolved. The CDR3 covers 14 residues. The V gene lost 8 bases and the J gene lost 9 bases, with 20 bases spanning the gap. CDR1 SNHLY and CDR2 FYNNEI come from the germline V gene. The CDR3 DNA sequence: TGTGCCAGCGAAAAAAGCCGCACTCGTCGGCCCCAGCATTTT. This encodes CASEKSRTRRPQHF.

The chain has TRBV3-1 (or the pseudogene TRBV3-2) and TRBJ2-1, with 9 bases matching TRBD2. The CDR3 is 15 amino acids. Unmatched junction bases numbered 0, after V lost 1 base and J lost 2 bases. Germline CDR1 LGHDT, CDR2 YNNKEL (reference sequence). The CDR3 loop reads CASSQGLAAYNEQFF. CDR3 DNA: TGTGCCAGCAGCCAAGGACTAGCGGCCTACAATGAGCAGTTCTTC.

The chain employs TRBV5-6 and TRBJ2-1; maybe TRBD1 (6 bases). Trimming removed 4 bases at V and 4 bases at J, with 15 bases between. The germline V gene encodes CDR1 SGHDT and CDR2 YYEEEE. The CDR3 consists of 15 residues. The chain's CDR3 is CASSPQTGFYNEQFF. DNA of the CDR3: TGTGCCAGCAGCCCCCAGACAGGATTTTACAATGAGCAGTTCTTC.

The V and J genes are TRBV24-1 and TRBJ1-6, with D perhaps matching TRBD1 (5 bases). From germline, CDR1 is KGHDR and CDR2 SFDVKD. The CDR3 extends over 15 amino acids. Trimming removed 3 bases from V and 7 bases from J, with 12 bases in between. CDR3 in DNA: TGTGCCACCAGTGATACGACAGTCGGAAATTCACCCCTCCACTTT. Its protein is CATSDTTVGNSPLHF.

The chain carries TRBV2 and TRBJ2-7; maybe TRBD1 (6 bases). This CDR3 spans 13 amino acids. CDR1 SNHLY and CDR2 FYNNEI come from the germline V gene. Trimming removed 3 bases at V and 3 bases at J, with 9 bases between. CDR3 nucleotide sequence: TGTGCCAGCAGTGATACAGGGAACTACGAGCAGTACTTC. The encoded protein is CASSDTGNYEQYF. Complete variable domain (other parts from reference TRBV2 and TRBJ2-7): EPEVTQTPSHQVTQMGQEVILRCVPISNHLYFYWYRQILGQKVEFLVSFYNNEISEKSEIFDDQFSVERPDGSNFTLKIRSTKLEDSAMYFCASSDTGNYEQYFGPGTRLTVT.

The chain recombines TRBV6-5 with TRBJ2-5, with TRBD1 matching over 9 bases. The CDR3 totals 16 residues. Trimming removed 4 bases from V and 5 bases from J; junction bases left unmatched: 11. Germline CDR1 reads MNHEY; CDR2 reads SVGAGI. In nucleotides, the CDR3 is TGTGCCAGCAGTTGGGGACAGGGCCACCGCAAGGAGACCCAGTACTTC. As protein: CASSWGQGHRKETQYF.

The chain carries TRBV5-5 and TRBJ2-1; 7 bases fit TRBD1. CDR3 size: 12 residues. Germline assignment: CDR1 SGHKS and CDR2 YYEKEE (reference sequence). The V gene end was trimmed by 4 bases and the J gene end by 7 bases; junction bases not matched to a gene: 2. This CDR3 is CASSRQGNEQFF. CDR3 bases: TGTGCCAGCAGCCGACAGGGAAATGAGCAGTTCTTC.

Written as DNA, the CDR3 is TGTGCCAGCAGTGAGCCTACAGGGGGCGGCTACACCTTC. Its translation: CASSEPTGGGYTF. The chain joins TRBV28 to TRBJ1-2, with 9 bases fitting TRBD1. The germline CDR1 and CDR2 sequences are MDHEN and SYDVKM. The V segment lost 5 bases and the J segment 8 bases; nucleotides outside the gene matches: 6. The CDR3 contains 13 residues.

The chain recombines TRBV30 with TRBJ1-2, with a tentative D call TRBD1 (5 bases). In germline, CDR1 is GTSNPN, CDR2 SVGIG (reference sequence). Trimming took off 0 bases at V and 4 bases at J, with 12 bases between the two ends. CDR3 length: 14 amino acids. CDR3: CAWSVAGTGYGYTF. Here the CDR3 DNA reads TGTGCCTGGAGTGTAGCCGGGACTGGCTATGGCTACACCTTC.

The chain couples TRBV30 to TRBJ1-2; 7 nucleotides align to TRBD1. In germline, CDR1 is GTSNPN, CDR2 SVGIG (reference sequence). Trimming at V came to 2 bases and at J to 12 bases, leaving 9 bases not matched to a gene. The CDR3 has 12 amino acids. In DNA, the CDR3 is TGTGCCTGGAGTCCACAACGACAGGGTGACACCTTC. Protein sequence: CAWSPQRQGDTF.